This T cell receptor beta chain comes out of a study of cytomegalovirus exposure and HLA in healthy donors. This clone was counted between two and nine times. Per germline, CDR1 SGHKS and CDR2 YYEKEE (reference sequence). The CDR3 contains 15 residues. J gave up 8 bases and V 4 bases, and 11 bases lay outside the gene matches. The study ran its PCR with 60 Vbeta and 13 Jbeta primers. Authors' methods: A later analysis tallied approximately 87 million unique TCR beta chains, around 9.9 million of them shared. The assay was immunoSEQ multiplex PCR, and TCRdb's table has in-frame clones only and misses some. That table is the source of V, J and clone size, and D and trimming were worked out from the DNA. Among more than 95,000 clones listed, approximately 11% were seen once. Donors had nominal health at sampling but likely had unrecorded immune exposures.

This chain links TRBV5-5 with TRBJ2-1; TRBD1 aligns across 8 bases. The sequenced sample was PBMCs. The TCR originated in a man in his forties or fifties in good health and CMV-seropositive. CDR3 loop: CASSQLRQGRDEQFF. CDR3 coding DNA: TGTGCCAGCAGCCAATTAAGACAGGGGAGAGATGAGCAGTTCTTC.